This entry lists 13 T cell receptor beta chains sequenced from one sample in a study of identical twins (dated by TCRdb to the mid-2010s). Libraries were prepared through 5' RACE. Instrument on record: Illumina HiSeq 2000. The public reads were reanalyzed by TCRdb: fastp trimming at Q25, MiXCR alignment, in-frame beta chains only. Every entry covers one CDR3 protein and lists the most common genes and DNA from its rows. The sample profile shows some 560,000 distinct CDR3 sequences; more than 9% of them were found once. Together, the top ten hold roughly 3.2% of the sample. These data were also reused for a study on yellow fever vaccine responses in identical twins.

Sample: PBMCs. The receptors shown here come from a woman aged 18-30 years in good health.

Many counts were recorded for this clonotype. V and J are TRBV20-1 and TRBJ1-5, with a possible D match to TRBD1 (5 bases). CDR1 and CDR2 from the germline V gene are DFQATT and SNEGSKA (reference sequence). Trimming took off 5 bases at V and 2 bases at J, with 10 bases between the two ends. This CDR3 has 13 residues. CDR3 amino acids: CSAGAGGNQPQHF. The CDR3 DNA reads TGCAGTGCTGGGGCAGGTGGCAATCAGCCCCAGCATTTT.

This clonotype was seen at least ten times. This chain connects TRBV6-1 to TRBJ1-2, with D unclear. The CDR3 totals 13 residues. Germline loops: CDR1 MNHNS, CDR2 SASEGT. V lost 2 bases and J lost 2, with 6 bases in between. CDR3 residues: CASSEFGNYGYTF. In DNA, the CDR3 is TGTGCCAGCAGTGAATTTGGCAACTATGGCTACACCTTC.

Ten or more counts support this clonotype. The chain joins TRBV4-1 to TRBJ2-7; 7 bases are shared with TRBD1. From germline, CDR1 is MGHRA and CDR2 YSYEKL. This CDR3 has 13 amino acids. V was pared by 4 bases and J by 3 bases, with 3 bases of the junction left unmatched. The DNA of the CDR3 is TGCGCCAGCAGCCCGGACAGGATCTACGAGCAGTACTTC. Amino acid sequence: CASSPDRIYEQYF.

The rearrangement uses TRBV19 and TRBJ2-4, with 7 positions matching TRBD1. Unmatched junction bases numbered 6, after V lost 4 bases and J lost 3 bases. This CDR3 is built from 15 residues. Per the germline V gene, CDR1 is LNHDA and CDR2 is SQIVND (reference sequence). CDR3 sequence: CASSKTGFGKNIQYF. CDR3 DNA: TGTGCCAGTAGTAAGACAGGGTTCGGCAAAAACATTCAGTACTTC.

This chain links TRBV6-1 with TRBJ1-2; a possible D gene is TRBD1 (5 bases). The CDR3 extends over 14 amino acids. CDR1 MNHNS and CDR2 SASEGT come from the germline V gene. V lost 1 base, J lost 2 bases, and 8 bases lay in between. CDR3 nucleotides: TGTGCCAGCAGTGAAGAGTGGGGGAACTATGGCTACACCTTC. This translates into CASSEEWGNYGYTF.

This clonotype was detected many times. The chain carries TRBV18 and TRBJ2-7; D is uncertain. Trimming took off 5 bases at V and 4 bases at J, with 12 bases between the two ends. The CDR3 extends over 13 amino acids. Germline assignment: CDR1 KGHSH and CDR2 LQKENI. The CDR3 region is CASSSASGYEQYF. The CDR3 DNA reads as TGTGCCAGCTCATCGGCTAGTGGTTACGAGCAGTACTTC.

This clonotype has at least ten counts. The chain couples TRBV10-3 to TRBJ2-4, with 8 bases lining up with TRBD1. CDR1 ENHRY and CDR2 SYGVKD come from the germline V gene. The CDR3 has 13 amino acids. V dropped 10 bases and J dropped 2; count of bases not matched to a gene: 4. The CDR3 bases are TGTGCCAGCCAGGGGGCCTCCAAAAACATTCAGTACTTC. Translating it yields CASQGASKNIQYF.

In its sample, this clonotype was seen once. A read error may produce the germline difference seen at one junction end. V and J are TRBV10-3 and TRBJ2-7, with D perhaps TRBD1 (6 bases). Germline CDR1 ENHRY, CDR2 SYGVKD. This CDR3 contains 13 residues. The DNA of the CDR3 is TGTGCCATCACCCAGGGGCAGACAACCGAGCATTACTTC. Translation: CAITQGQTTEHYF.

This clonotype was counted a few times. The chain employs TRBV10-2 and TRBJ2-3, with 9 bases fitting TRBD2. Germline CDR1 is WSHSY and CDR2 is SAAADI. The CDR3 contains 14 residues. V shed 6 bases and J 2 bases; nucleotides not matched to a gene: 3. The CDR3 reads CASRASGITDTQYF. CDR3 nucleotide sequence: TGCGCCAGCAGGGCTAGCGGGATCACAGATACGCAGTATTTT.

There are a few counts of this clonotype. The chain is built from TRBV6-2 or TRBV6-3 and TRBJ2-2; D perhaps matches TRBD2 (5 bases). V was clipped by 2 bases and J by 0 bases, with 10 bases between them. Germline CDR1 is MNHEY and CDR2 is SVGEGT. This CDR3 region has 16 residues. CDR3 DNA sequence: TGTGCCAGCAGTTACGGCGGGTCTTCGAACACCGGGGAGCTGTTTTTT. This gives the protein CASSYGGSSNTGELFF.

In its sample, this clonotype was seen many times. The chain couples TRBV12-3 or TRBV12-4 to TRBJ1-4; D is unclear. The CDR3 length is 12 residues. Trimming took 6 bases from V and 4 from J, leaving 6 bases between them. DNA for the CDR3: TGTGCCAGCAGACAGTATAATGAAAAACTGTTTTTT. Encoded protein: CASRQYNEKLFF.

This clonotype was seen only a few times. The chain carries TRBV20-1 and TRBJ2-3; 13 positions agree with TRBD2. Trimming took 6 bases from V and 2 from J; bases not matched to a gene: 11. The CDR3 runs 17 residues. Looked up from germline, CDR1 is DFQATT and CDR2 is SNEGSKA (reference sequence). CDR3 in amino acids: CSAPRRTSGRSTDTQYF. The CDR3 nucleotides read TGCAGTGCACCCCGGCGGACTAGCGGGAGATCCACAGATACGCAGTATTTT.

Only a few counts were recorded for this clonotype. This chain joins TRBV10-3 and TRBJ2-7; D may be TRBD1 (6 bases). Germline assignment: CDR1 ENHRY and CDR2 SYGVKD. The CDR3 sequence is 12 residues long. Trimming removed 11 bases at V and 7 bases at J, with 18 bases between. CDR3 bases: TGTGCCGTGTCCTGGACAGCAAGTGAGCAGTACTTC. Translating gives CAVSWTASEQYF.